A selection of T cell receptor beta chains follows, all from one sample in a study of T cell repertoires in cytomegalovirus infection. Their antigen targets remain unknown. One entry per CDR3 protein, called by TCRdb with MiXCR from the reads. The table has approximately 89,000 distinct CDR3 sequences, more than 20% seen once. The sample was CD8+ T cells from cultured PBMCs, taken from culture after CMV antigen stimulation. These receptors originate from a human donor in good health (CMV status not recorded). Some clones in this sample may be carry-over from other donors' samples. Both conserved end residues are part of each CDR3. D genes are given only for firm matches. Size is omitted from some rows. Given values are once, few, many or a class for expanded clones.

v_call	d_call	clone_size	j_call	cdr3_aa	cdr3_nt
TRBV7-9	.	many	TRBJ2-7	CASSLSSTYEQYF	TGTGCCAGCAGCCTATCTAGTACCTACGAGCAGTACTTC
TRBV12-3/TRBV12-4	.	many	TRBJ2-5	CASSFSRDGETQYF	TGTGCCAGCAGTTTTTCCAGGGATGGAGAGACCCAGTACTTC
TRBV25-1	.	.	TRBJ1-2	CASSDTGSYGYTF	TGTGCCAGCAGTGATACAGGGTCCTATGGCTACACCTTC
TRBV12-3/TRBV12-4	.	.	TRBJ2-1	CASSSGESNEQFF	TGTGCCAGCAGTTCCGGGGAATCCAATGAGCAGTTCTTC
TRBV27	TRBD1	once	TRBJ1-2	CASSPRTGSYGYTF	TGTGCCAGCAGTCCTCGGACAGGATCCTATGGCTACACCTTC
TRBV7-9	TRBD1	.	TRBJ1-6	CASSLVQGGNSPLHF	TGTGCCAGCAGCTTAGTGCAGGGGGGAAATTCACCCCTCCACTTT
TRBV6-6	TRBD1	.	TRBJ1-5	CASSTRDSLNSNQPQHF	TGTGCCAGCAGTACCCGGGACAGTTTAAATAGCAATCAGCCCCAGCATTTT
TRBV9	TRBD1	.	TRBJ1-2	CASSPPQGEGGYGYTF	TGTGCCAGCAGCCCACCACAGGGGGAGGGGGGGTATGGCTACACCTTC
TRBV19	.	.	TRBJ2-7	CASTSDRSYEQYF	TGTGCCAGCACCTCGGACAGATCCTACGAGCAGTACTTC
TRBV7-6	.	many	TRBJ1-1	CASSLPRDGENTEAFF	TGTGCCAGCAGCTTACCCCGGGACGGGGAAAACACTGAAGCTTTCTTT
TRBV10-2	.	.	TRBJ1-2	CASSGGEGYGYTF	TGCGCCAGCAGTGGGGGAGAGGGCTATGGCTACACCTTC
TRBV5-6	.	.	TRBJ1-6	CASSYSTGDPNSPLHF	TGTGCCAGCAGCTACTCGACAGGTGATCCAAATTCACCCCTCCACTTT
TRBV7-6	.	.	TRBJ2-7	CASSRSGTLDERYF	TGTGCCAGCAGCCGATCCGGGACACTGGACGAGCGGTACTTC
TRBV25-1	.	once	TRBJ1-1	CASSELGDTEAFF	TGTGCCAGCAGTGAATTAGGGGACACTGAAGCTTTCTTT
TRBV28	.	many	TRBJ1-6	CASRVGGGSYNSPLHF	TGTGCCAGCAGGGTCGGGGGGGGGTCCTATAATTCACCCCTCCACTTT
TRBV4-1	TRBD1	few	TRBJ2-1	CASSQNTGDEQFF	TGCGCCAGCAGCCAAAACACAGGGGATGAGCAGTTCTTC
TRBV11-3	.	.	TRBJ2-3	CASSSTTASTDTQYF	TGTGCCAGCAGCTCCACGACAGCTAGCACAGATACGCAGTATTTT
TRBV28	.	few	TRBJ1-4	CASSFSTGEKLFF	TGTGCCAGCAGTTTTTCTACCGGTGAAAAACTGTTTTTT
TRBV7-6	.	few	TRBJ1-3	CASSFLASGNTIYF	TGTGCCAGCAGCTTCTTAGCCTCTGGAAACACCATATATTTT
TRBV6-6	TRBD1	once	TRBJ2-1	CASSGTGEQFF	TGTGCCAGCAGTGGGACAGGGGAGCAGTTCTTC
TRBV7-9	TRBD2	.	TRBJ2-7	CASSLTGLATEQYF	TGTGCCAGCAGCTTAACGGGACTAGCGACCGAGCAGTACTTC
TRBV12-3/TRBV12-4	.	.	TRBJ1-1	CASKEWGGNTEAFF	TGTGCCAGCAAAGAATGGGGGGGGAACACTGAAGCTTTCTTT
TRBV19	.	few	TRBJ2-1	CASAGSYYNEQFF	TGTGCCAGTGCCGGGAGTTACTACAATGAGCAGTTCTTC
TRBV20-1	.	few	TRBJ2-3	CSARDRGWGVPDTQYF	TGCAGTGCTAGAGATCGGGGATGGGGGGTTCCAGATACGCAGTATTTT
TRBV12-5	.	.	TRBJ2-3	CASGVTLTDTQYF	TGTGCTAGTGGTGTGACTCTGACAGATACGCAGTATTTT
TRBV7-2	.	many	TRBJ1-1	CASSLANVGTEAFF	TGTGCCAGCAGCTTAGCAAACGTGGGCACTGAAGCTTTCTTT
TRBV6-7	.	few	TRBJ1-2	CASSSPFEGSYGYTF	TGTGCCAGCAGTTCCCCCTTTGAGGGGAGCTATGGCTACACCTTC
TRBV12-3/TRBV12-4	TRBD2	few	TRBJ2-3	CASRPIAGGLFTDTQYF	TGTGCCAGCAGACCGATAGCGGGGGGCCTCTTCACAGATACGCAGTATTTT
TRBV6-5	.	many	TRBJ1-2	CASSYSIDGGLTTSNYGYTF	TGTGCCAGCAGTTACTCGATTGATGGGGGTCTGACGACTTCTAACTATGGCTACACCTTC
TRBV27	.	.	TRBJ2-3	CACSLDQSTDTQYF	TGTGCCTGCAGTTTAGATCAGAGCACAGATACGCAGTATTTT
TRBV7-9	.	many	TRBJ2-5	CASSLLTGSEMTQYF	TGTGCCAGCAGCCTATTGACAGGCTCTGAGATGACCCAGTACTTC
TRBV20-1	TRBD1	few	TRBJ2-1	CSARDSLGGTGQNEQFF	TGCAGTGCTAGAGATTCCCTTGGCGGGACAGGGCAGAATGAGCAGTTCTTC
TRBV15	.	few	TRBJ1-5	CATSSGDSNQPQHF	TGTGCCACCAGCAGCGGGGATAGCAATCAGCCCCAGCATTTT
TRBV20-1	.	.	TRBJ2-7	CSARAILGNEYEQYF	TGCAGTGCTAGGGCTATACTAGGAAATGAATACGAGCAGTACTTC
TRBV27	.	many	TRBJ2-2	CASSLWGQESTGELFF	TGTGCCAGCAGTTTATGGGGTCAGGAGAGCACCGGGGAGCTGTTTTTT
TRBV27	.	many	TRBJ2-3	CASSLSGASTDTQYF	TGTGCCAGCAGTTTATCTGGCGCTAGCACAGATACGCAGTATTTT
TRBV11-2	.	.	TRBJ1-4	CASSPPGMTNEKLFF	TGTGCCAGCAGTCCACCAGGGATGACTAATGAAAAACTGTTTTTT
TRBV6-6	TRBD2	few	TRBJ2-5	CASNQGLAGEETQYF	TGTGCCAGCAACCAAGGACTAGCGGGAGAAGAGACCCAGTACTTC
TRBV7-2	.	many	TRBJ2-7	CASSPPGAIYEQYF	TGTGCCAGCAGCCCTCCCGGGGCCATTTACGAGCAGTACTTC
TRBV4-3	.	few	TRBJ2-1	CASSQDLGGSYNEQFF	TGCGCCAGCAGCCAAGATTTGGGGGGCTCCTACAATGAGCAGTTCTTC
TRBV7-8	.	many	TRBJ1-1	CASRPGRTAKNTEAFF	TGTGCCAGCAGACCTGGTAGGACAGCTAAGAACACTGAAGCTTTCTTT
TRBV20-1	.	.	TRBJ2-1	CSASESEQFF	TGCAGTGCTAGCGAGAGTGAGCAGTTCTTC